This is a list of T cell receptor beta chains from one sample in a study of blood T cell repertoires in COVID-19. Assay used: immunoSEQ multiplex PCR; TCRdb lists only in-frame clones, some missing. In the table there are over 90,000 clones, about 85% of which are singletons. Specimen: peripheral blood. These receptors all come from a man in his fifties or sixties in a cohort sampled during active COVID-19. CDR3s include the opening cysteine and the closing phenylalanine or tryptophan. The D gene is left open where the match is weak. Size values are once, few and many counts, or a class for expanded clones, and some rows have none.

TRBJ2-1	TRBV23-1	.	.	TGCGCCAGCAGTCAAGGGTTAGCCCCCTACAATGAGCAGTTCTTC	CASSQGLAPYNEQFF
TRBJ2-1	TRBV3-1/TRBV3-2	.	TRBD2	TGTGCCAGCAGCCGAAGGACTAGCGGGGGGAACTACAATGAGCAGTTCTTC	CASSRRTSGGNYNEQFF
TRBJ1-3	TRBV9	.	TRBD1	TGTGCCAGCAGCGGAGATCCTAGGGGACAGGGGAACACCATATATTTT	CASSGDPRGQGNTIYF
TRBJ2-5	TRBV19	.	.	TGTGCCAGCACCGGGGACCAAGAGACCCAGTACTTC	CASTGDQETQYF
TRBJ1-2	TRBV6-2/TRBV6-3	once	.	TGTGCCAGCAGTTACTCTTCCAGAAGTGGCTACACCTTC	CASSYSSRSGYTF
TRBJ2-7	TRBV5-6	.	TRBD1	TGTGCCAGCAGCTTGCGATTAACAGGGGGCGCTTCCTACGAGCAGTACTTC	CASSLRLTGGASYEQYF
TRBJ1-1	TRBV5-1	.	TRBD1	TGCGCCAGCAGCTTGCGGACAGGGAACACTGAAGCTTTCTTT	CASSLRTGNTEAFF
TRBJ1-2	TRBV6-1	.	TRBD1	TGTGCCAGCAGTGAAATGGGCAGGGGGGCTGGCTACACCTTC	CASSEMGRGAGYTF
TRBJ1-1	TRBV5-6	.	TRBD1	TGTGCCAGCAGCTTAGGACAGGCGAACACTGAAGCTTTCTTT	CASSLGQANTEAFF
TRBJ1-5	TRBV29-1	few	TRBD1	TGCAGCGTAGTGACAGGGGGCTCGAAGGAAAATCAGCCCCAGCATTTT	CSVVTGGSKENQPQHF
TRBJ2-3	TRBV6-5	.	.	TGTGCCAGCAGACAAATCAGCGGGACAGATACGCAGTATTTT	CASRQISGTDTQYF
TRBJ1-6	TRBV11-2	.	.	TGTGCCAGCAGCTTCGGTAATTCACCCCTCCACTTT	CASSFGNSPLHF
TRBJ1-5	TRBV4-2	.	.	TGTGCCAGCAGCCAAGAGGGGGGGCGGGCTAGCAATCAGCCCCAGCATTTT	CASSQEGGRASNQPQHF
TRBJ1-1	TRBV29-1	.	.	TGCAGCGTTGTTGTCAGGGGCCCGAACACTGAAGCTTTCTTT	CSVVVRGPNTEAFF
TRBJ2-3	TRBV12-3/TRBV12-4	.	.	TGTGCCAGCAGTTTATCGTTCCCGGATACGCAGTATTTT	CASSLSFPDTQYF
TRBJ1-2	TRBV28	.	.	TGTGCCAGCACCCCTGGGGGGAACCCACGCGATAACTATGGCTACACCTTC	CASTPGGNPRDNYGYTF
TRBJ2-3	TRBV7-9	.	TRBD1	TGTGCCAGCAGCCCCGAGGTCAGGGGGTGGGGGCCTAGCACAGATACGCAGTATTTT	CASSPEVRGWGPSTDTQYF
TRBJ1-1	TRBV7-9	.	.	TGTGCCAGCAGCCCCCAGGGCGGGGGGAGCACTGAAGCTTTCTTT	CASSPQGGGSTEAFF
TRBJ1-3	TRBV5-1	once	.	TGCGCCAGCAGCCAGGCAGGCGGGGTACAGGACCGCGGAAACACCATATATTTT	CASSQAGGVQDRGNTIYF
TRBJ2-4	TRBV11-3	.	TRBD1	TGTGCCAGCAGCCGGACAGGGTTAGGAGATTCAGGGCTCATTCAGTACTTC	CASSRTGLGDSGLIQYF
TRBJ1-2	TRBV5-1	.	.	TGCGCCAGCAGTCTCGAAGCGGACGGAAGACCCTATGGCTACACCTTC	CASSLEADGRPYGYTF
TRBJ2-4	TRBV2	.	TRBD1	TGTGCCAGCAGATCCGACAGGGAAAACATTCAGTACTTC	CASRSDRENIQYF
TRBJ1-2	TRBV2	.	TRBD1	TGTGCCAGCAGTCGGACAGGGGAGGGCTACACCTTC	CASSRTGEGYTF
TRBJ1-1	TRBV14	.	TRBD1	TGTGCCAGCAGCCGAGGGGGCAACCTGAACACTGAAGCTTTCTTT	CASSRGGNLNTEAFF
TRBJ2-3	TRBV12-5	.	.	TGTGCTAGTGGTTCACAGCCGGATACGCAGTATTTT	CASGSQPDTQYF
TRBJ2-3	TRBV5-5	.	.	TGTGCCAGCAGCTCCCATAGCACAGATACGCAGTATTTT	CASSSHSTDTQYF
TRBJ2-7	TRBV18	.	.	TGTGCCAGCTCACCGCCAACAGGATCCTACGAGCAGTACTTC	CASSPPTGSYEQYF
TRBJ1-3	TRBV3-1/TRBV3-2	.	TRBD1	TGTGCCAGCAGCCAAGATCCGGGACAGATCTCTGGAAACACCATATATTTT	CASSQDPGQISGNTIYF
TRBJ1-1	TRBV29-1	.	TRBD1	TGCAGCGCCGGGGACAGGAAAGCTTTCTTT	CSAGDRKAFF
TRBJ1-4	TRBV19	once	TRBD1	TGTGCCACCTGGACCGGGACAGCGAGGGACACAACTAATGAAAAACTGTTTTTT	CATWTGTARDTTNEKLFF
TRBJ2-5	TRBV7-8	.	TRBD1	TGTGCCAGCAGCCGAGCCGGGACAGGGGGAGGAGAGACCCAGTACTTC	CASSRAGTGGGETQYF
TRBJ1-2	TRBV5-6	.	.	TGTGCCAGCAGCTTGGGGGCAGCCTCCGGCTACACCTTC	CASSLGAASGYTF
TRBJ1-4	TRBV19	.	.	TGTGCCAGTAGTATAGTGCCATACGGTGAAAAACTGTTTTTT	CASSIVPYGEKLFF
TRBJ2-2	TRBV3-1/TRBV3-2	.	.	TGTGCCAGCGGCCTGCAGACCGGGGAGCTGTTTTTT	CASGLQTGELFF
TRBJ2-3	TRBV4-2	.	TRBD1	TGTGCCAGCAGCTCTCAGGGGGCCGGAGATACGCAGTATTTT	CASSSQGAGDTQYF
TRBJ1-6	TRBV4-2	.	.	TGTGCCACTCCCGGGAGGGCTTCGTCCTATAATTCACCCCTCCACTTT	CATPGRASSYNSPLHF
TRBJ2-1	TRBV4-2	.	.	TGTGCCAGCAGCCAAGATTTTGACTTCCTGAATGAGCAGTTCTTC	CASSQDFDFLNEQFF
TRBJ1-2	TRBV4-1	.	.	TGCGCCAGCAGCCACACAGTTTCTGGCTACACCTTC	CASSHTVSGYTF
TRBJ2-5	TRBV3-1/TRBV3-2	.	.	TGTGCCAGCAGCCAAGGGGGTCGGGCGGGGGCCCAAGAGACCCAGTACTTC	CASSQGGRAGAQETQYF
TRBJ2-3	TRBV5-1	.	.	TGCGCCAGCAGCTCCCCCGGGGGAAGCGCAGATACGCAGTATTTT	CASSSPGGSADTQYF
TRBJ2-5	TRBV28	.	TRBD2	TGTGCCTGCGGGGGGGGTGGCCTTGGGACCCAGTACTTC	CACGGGGLGTQYF
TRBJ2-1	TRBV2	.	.	TGTGCCAGCAGCTCAAACCAACCCGGGACTCACCGCTACAATGAGCAGTTCTTC	CASSSNQPGTHRYNEQFF
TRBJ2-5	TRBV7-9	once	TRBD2	TGTGCCAGCAGCTTAAGTCTAGCGGGCCTCCAAGAGACCCAGTACTTC	CASSLSLAGLQETQYF
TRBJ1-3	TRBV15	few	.	TGTGCCACCAGTCCAGGCCCCCCAGGATACACCATATATTTT	CATSPGPPGYTIYF
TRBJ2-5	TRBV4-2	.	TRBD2	TGTGCCAGCAGCCAAGAGAGGGTAGCGGGGGGACTACTCCAGGTTGGAGAGACCCAGTACTTC	CASSQERVAGGLLQVGETQYF
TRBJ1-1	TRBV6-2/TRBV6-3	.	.	TGTGCCAGCAGTCCCCAGGGCCCTGAAGCTTTCTTT	CASSPQGPEAFF
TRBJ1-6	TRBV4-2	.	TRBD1	TGTGCCAGCAGCCAAGAGACAGGGGGGGACTCACCCCTCCACTTT	CASSQETGGDSPLHF
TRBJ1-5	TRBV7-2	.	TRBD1	TGTGCCAGCAGCCGGGACAGAAATCAGCCCCAGCATTTT	CASSRDRNQPQHF
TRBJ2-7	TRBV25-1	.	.	TGTGCCAGCAGTAGAGCCGGAGGATACGAGCAGTACTTC	CASSRAGGYEQYF
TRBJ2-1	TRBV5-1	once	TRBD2	TGCGCCAGCAGACGTAGCGGGGGGGCAGAAGAGCAGTTCTTC	CASRRSGGAEEQFF
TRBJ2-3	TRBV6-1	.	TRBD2	TGTGCCAGCAGTGAACAAGCGGGGGGGCCAGATACGCAGTATTTT	CASSEQAGGPDTQYF
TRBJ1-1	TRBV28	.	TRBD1	TGTGCCAGCACTCATTCCGGACAGGGGTCGACTGAAGCTTTCTTT	CASTHSGQGSTEAFF
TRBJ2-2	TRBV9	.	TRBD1	TGTGCCAGCAGCCCACGGACAGGGACGTCCGGGGAGCTGTTTTTT	CASSPRTGTSGELFF
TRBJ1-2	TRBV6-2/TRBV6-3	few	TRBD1	TGTGCCAGCAGTCAGGGACAGGATGGCTACACCTTC	CASSQGQDGYTF
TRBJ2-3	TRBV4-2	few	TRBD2	TGTGCCAGCAGCTCCCCGGGACTAGCGAAAGATACGCAGTATTTT	CASSSPGLAKDTQYF
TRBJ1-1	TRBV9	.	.	TGTGCCAGCAGCGTGCTTGCAGGGGTGAACACTGAAGCTTTCTTT	CASSVLAGVNTEAFF
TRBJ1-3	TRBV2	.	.	TGTGCCAGCAGCGATACTAGGGTTCGTGGAAACACCATATATTTT	CASSDTRVRGNTIYF